The present TCR beta chain was sequenced within a study of cytomegalovirus exposure and HLA in healthy donors. Study summary: According to later analysis, the same platform produced the approximately 120 validation and under 700 first-cohort repertoires. Study findings and constraints: It was confirmed in vitro that a few of the CMV-associated chains were specific for CMV antigens.

As to this clone: Its specificity is unknown.

Generated by immunoSEQ multiplex PCR, the TCRdb table keeps only in-frame clones and is missing some. In the table there are roughly 100,000 clones, approximately 90% of which are singletons. CDR1 SQVTM and CDR2 ANQGSEA come from the germline V gene. V shed 7 bases, J shed 3 bases, and the junction held 4 bases outside the gene matches. CDR3 length: 12 amino acids. The source of this sequence is a woman in her late teens or twenties in good health and CMV-seropositive. The V gene is TRBV29-1, the J gene TRBJ1-2; TRBD1 agrees at 8 bases. The sample comprised PBMCs. The DNA of the CDR3 is TGCAGCGCCGGACAGGGAGACTATGGCTACACCTTC. Protein: CSAGQGDYGYTF.